This T cell receptor (beta chain) was identified in a study of T-cell reconstitution after alpha-beta-depleted transplantation in children. In this sample, this clonotype turned up many times. Its target is unknown. Study-wide results and limits: Expanded clones from the graft, numbering several hundred, reportedly supplied alpha-beta T cells about two months after transplant. Surviving recipient T cells and thymic progenitors underlay high day-60 TCRbeta diversity in some patients.

Unique molecular identifiers featured in how the TCRbeta library was prepared. TCRdb fed the PCR reads into MiXCR, producing one record per CDR3 protein. The table has about 300,000 distinct CDR3 sequences, about 9.5% seen once; the top ten hold over 6%. Trimming at V came to 5 bases and at J to 5 bases, leaving 8 bases not matched to a gene. The CDR3 covers 15 residues. Germline CDR1 reads MDHEN; CDR2 reads SYDVKM. This rearrangement joins TRBV28 to TRBJ2-2; 7 positions agree with TRBD1. The TCR originated in a boy under three years old with acute myeloid leukemia, due to receive a stem cell transplant. The input for sequencing was PBMCs, taken before TCRalphabeta/CD19-depleted stem cell transplant. CDR3 nucleotide sequence: TGTGCCAGCAGTCAACCGGGACAGCTAACCGGGGAGCTGTTTTTT. Amino acid sequence: CASSQPGQLTGELFF. The full variable domain, with the rest looked up from reference TRBV28 and TRBJ2-2, is DVKVTQSSRYLVKRTGEKVFLECVQDMDHENMFWYRQDPGLGLRLIYFSYDVKMKEKGDIPEGYSVSREKKERFSLILESASTNQTSMYLCASSQPGQLTGELFFGEGSRLTVL.